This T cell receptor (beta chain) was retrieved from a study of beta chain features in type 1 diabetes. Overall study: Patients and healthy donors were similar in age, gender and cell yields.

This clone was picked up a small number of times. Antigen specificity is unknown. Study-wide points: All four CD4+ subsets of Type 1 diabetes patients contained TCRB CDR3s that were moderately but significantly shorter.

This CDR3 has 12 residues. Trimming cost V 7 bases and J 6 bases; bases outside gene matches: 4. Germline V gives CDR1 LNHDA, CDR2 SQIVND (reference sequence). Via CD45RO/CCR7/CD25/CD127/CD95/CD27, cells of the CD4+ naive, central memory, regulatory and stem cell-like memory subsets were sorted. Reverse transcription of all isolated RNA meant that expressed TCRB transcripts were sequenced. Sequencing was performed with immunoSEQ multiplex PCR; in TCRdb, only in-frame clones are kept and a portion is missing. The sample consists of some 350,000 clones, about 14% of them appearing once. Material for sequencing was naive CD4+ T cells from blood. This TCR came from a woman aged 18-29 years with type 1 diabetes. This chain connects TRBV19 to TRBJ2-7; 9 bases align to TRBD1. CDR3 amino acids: CASKQGAGEQYF. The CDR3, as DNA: TGTGCCAGTAAACAGGGGGCGGGCGAGCAGTACTTC.